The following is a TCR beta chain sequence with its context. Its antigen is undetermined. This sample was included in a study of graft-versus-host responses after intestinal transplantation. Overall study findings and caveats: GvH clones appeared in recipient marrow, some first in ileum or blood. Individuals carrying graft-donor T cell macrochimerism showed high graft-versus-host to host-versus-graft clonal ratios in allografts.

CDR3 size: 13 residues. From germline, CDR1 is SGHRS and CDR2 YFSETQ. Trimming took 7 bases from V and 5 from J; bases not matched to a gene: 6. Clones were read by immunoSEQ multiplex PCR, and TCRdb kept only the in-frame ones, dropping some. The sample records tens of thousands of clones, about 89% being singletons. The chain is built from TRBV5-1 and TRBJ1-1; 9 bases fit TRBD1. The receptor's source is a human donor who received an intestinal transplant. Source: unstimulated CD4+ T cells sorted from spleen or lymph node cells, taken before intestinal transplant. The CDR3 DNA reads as TGCGCCAGCGCCATCGGGACAGGGACTGAAGCTTTCTTT. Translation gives CASAIGTGTEAFF.